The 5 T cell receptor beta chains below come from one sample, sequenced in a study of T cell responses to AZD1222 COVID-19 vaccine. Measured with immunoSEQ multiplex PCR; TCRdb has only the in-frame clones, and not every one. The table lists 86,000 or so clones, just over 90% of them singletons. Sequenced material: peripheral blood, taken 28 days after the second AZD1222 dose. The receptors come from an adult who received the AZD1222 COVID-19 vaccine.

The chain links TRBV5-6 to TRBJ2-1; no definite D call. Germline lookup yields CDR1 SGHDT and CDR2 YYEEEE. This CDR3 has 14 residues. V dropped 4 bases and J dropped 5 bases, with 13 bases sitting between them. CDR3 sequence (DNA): TGTGCCAGCAGCGTGACTTCGGGCAACAATGAGCAGTTCTTC. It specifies CASSVTSGNNEQFF.

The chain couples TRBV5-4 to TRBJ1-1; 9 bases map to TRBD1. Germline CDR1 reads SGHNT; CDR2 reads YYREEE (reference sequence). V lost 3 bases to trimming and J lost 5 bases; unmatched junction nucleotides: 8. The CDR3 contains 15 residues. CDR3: CASSSGQGFGTEAFF. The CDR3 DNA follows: TGTGCCAGCAGCTCGGGACAGGGATTCGGAACTGAAGCTTTCTTT.

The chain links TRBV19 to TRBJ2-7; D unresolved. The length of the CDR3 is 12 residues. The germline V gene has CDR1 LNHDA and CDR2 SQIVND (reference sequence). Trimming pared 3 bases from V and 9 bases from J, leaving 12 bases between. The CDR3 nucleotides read TGTGCCAGTAGTATGGGCAGACACGGGCAGTACTTC. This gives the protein CASSMGRHGQYF. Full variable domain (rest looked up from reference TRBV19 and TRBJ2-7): DGGITQSPKYLFRKEGQNVTLSCEQNLNHDAMYWYRQDPGQGLRLIYYSQIVNDFQKGDIAEGYSVSREKKESFPLTVTSAQKNPTAFYLCASSMGRHGQYFGPGTRLTVT.

Written as DNA, the CDR3 is TGTGCCAGCAGCTTAGACATGGGGCAGCCCCAGCATTTT. Amino acid sequence: CASSLDMGQPQHF. The chain couples TRBV7-2 to TRBJ1-5; D remains ambiguous. CDR1 and CDR2 (germline): SGHTA, FQGNSA. V lost 1 base to trimming and J lost 7 bases, with 8 bases between them. CDR3 length equals 13 residues.

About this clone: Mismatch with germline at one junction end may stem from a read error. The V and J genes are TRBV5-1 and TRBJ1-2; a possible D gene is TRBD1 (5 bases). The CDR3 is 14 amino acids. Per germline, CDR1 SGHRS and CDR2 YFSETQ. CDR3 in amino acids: CASSLAGVNYGYTF. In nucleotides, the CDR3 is TGCGCCAGTAGCTTGGCGGGGGTTAACTATGGCTACACCTTC.